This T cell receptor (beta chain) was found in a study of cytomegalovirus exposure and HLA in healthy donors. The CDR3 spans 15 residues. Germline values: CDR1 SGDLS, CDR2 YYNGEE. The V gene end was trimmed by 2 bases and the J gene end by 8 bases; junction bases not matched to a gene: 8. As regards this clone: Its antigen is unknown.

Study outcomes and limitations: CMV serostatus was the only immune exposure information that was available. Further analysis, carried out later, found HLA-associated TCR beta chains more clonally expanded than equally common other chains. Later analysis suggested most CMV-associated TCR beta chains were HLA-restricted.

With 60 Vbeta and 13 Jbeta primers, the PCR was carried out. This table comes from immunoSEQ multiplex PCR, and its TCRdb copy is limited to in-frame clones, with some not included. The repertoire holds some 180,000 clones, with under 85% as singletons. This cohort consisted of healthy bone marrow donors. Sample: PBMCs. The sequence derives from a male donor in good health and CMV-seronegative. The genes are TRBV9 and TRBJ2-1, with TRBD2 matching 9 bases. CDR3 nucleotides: TGTGCCAGCAGCGTGGAAAGCGGGAGGACATATGAGCAGTTCTTC. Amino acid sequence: CASSVESGRTYEQFF.